The 25 T cell receptor beta chains listed next were all sequenced from one sample in a study of blood T cell repertoires in COVID-19. Generated by immunoSEQ multiplex PCR, the TCRdb table keeps only in-frame clones and is missing some. The data show about 160,000 clones, around nine tenths seen once. Sequencing used peripheral blood. These receptor sequences come from a woman in her 70s with COVID-19, enrolled during active disease.

This clone was seen a handful of times. This chain connects TRBV7-3 to TRBJ1-2; D is ambiguous. The ends were cut back, 4 bases at V and 7 bases at J, with 13 bases in the middle. From germline, CDR1 is SGHTA and CDR2 FQGTGA. The CDR3 runs 13 residues. The CDR3 is CASSSAAAGGYTF. In DNA form, the CDR3 reads TGTGCCAGCAGCTCCGCAGCTGCGGGTGGCTACACCTTC. Filled out from reference TRBV7-3 and TRBJ1-2, the complete variable domain reads GAGVSQTPSNKVTEKGKYVELRCDPISGHTALYWYRQSLGQGPEFLIYFQGTGAADDSGLPNDRFFAVRPEGSVSTLKIQRTERGDSAVYLCASSSAAAGGYTFGSGTRLTVV.

This sequence joins TRBV27 and TRBJ1-1, with a tentative D call TRBD1 (5 bases). The CDR3 runs 12 residues. The ends were cut back, 5 bases at V and 7 bases at J, with 11 bases in the middle. The germline gives CDR1 MNHEY, CDR2 SMNVEV (reference sequence). The CDR3 DNA is TGTGCCAGCAGTCTCTACGGGGGTGAAGCTTTCTTT. It specifies CASSLYGGEAFF.

The rearrangement joins TRBV11-2 to TRBJ2-2; 8 nucleotides match TRBD1. Germline V gives CDR1 SGHAT, CDR2 FQNNGV. V dropped 0 bases and J dropped 4; count of bases not matched to a gene: 7. This CDR3 spans 17 amino acids. The CDR3 region is CASSLDQGALGTGELFF. DNA for the CDR3: TGTGCCAGCAGCTTAGACCAGGGGGCGCTCGGCACCGGGGAGCTGTTTTTT.

V is TRBV19 and J is TRBJ2-2; 7 bases match TRBD1. The CDR3 runs 17 residues. Trimming took 6 bases from V and 3 from J; bases not matched to a gene: 13. Germline V lookup: CDR1 LNHDA, CDR2 SQIVND (reference sequence). CDR3 sequence reads: CASSNDRDSRDTGELFF. CDR3 sequence (DNA): TGTGCCAGTAGCAATGACCGGGACAGTCGTGACACCGGGGAGCTGTTTTTT.

The rearrangement joins TRBV24-1 to TRBJ2-1; perhaps TRBD1 as D (7 bases). Trimming shortened V by 7 bases and J by 1 base, and 22 bases separated the two germline ends. The CDR3 spans 18 residues. Germline-derived CDR1 and CDR2 are KGHDR and SFDVKD. The CDR3 spells CATSPTFSTGRSYNEQFF. CDR3 DNA sequence: TGTGCCACCAGCCCCACTTTCTCGACAGGGAGGTCCTACAATGAGCAGTTCTTC.

The chain couples TRBV6-5 to TRBJ1-1; D is ambiguous. The CDR3 is 13 amino acids. Germline V gives CDR1 MNHEY, CDR2 SVGAGI. The V end lost 10 bases, the J end lost 3 bases, and 15 bases lay between the germline ends. CDR3 nucleotides: TGTGCCATCACCCGGGGTACGCACACTGAAGCTTTCTTT. This encodes CAITRGTHTEAFF.

This chain links TRBV30 with TRBJ1-2; D possibly corresponds to TRBD1 (6 bases). Deletions cut 0 bases from V and 8 bases from J, with 10 bases between. The germline V gene has CDR1 GTSNPN and CDR2 SVGIG (reference sequence). This CDR3 comprises 12 residues. CDR3 loop: CAWSVGGKGYTF. The CDR3 DNA reads TGTGCCTGGAGTGTAGGGGGTAAGGGCTACACCTTC.

This sequence joins TRBV6-5 and TRBJ2-1; D may be TRBD2 (6 bases). Germline V CDR1 and CDR2: MNHEY, SVGAGI. The CDR3 has 16 residues. V lost 0 bases to trimming and J lost 3 bases, with 12 bases between them. The CDR3 loop reads CASSYSDPGDYNEQFF. As DNA, the CDR3 is TGTGCCAGCAGTTACTCGGATCCGGGGGACTACAATGAGCAGTTCTTC.

J is TRBJ1-4 and V is TRBV2; 8 nucleotides align to TRBD1. Losses at the gene ends were 1 base for V and 8 bases for J; bases not matched to a gene: 6. The germline CDR1 and CDR2 sequences are SNHLY and FYNNEI. The CDR3 totals 15 residues. CDR3: CASSEEAGGGEKLFF. In DNA form, the CDR3 reads TGTGCCAGCAGTGAAGAGGCAGGGGGCGGAGAAAAACTGTTTTTT.

The gene calls are TRBV5-6 and TRBJ2-2, with D unclear. This CDR3 has 18 residues. Germline values: CDR1 SGHDT, CDR2 YYEEEE. V dropped 0 bases and J dropped 0 bases, with 15 bases sitting between them. In DNA, the CDR3 is TGTGCCAGCAGCTTGGCAGTGTTCCAGGCTGCGAACACCGGGGAGCTGTTTTTT. It encodes CASSLAVFQAANTGELFF.

The chain has TRBV5-1 and TRBJ1-1; the D gene is possibly TRBD1 (5 bases). Germline CDR1 SGHRS, CDR2 YFSETQ. Trimming took off 4 bases at V and 3 bases at J, with 10 bases between the two ends. This CDR3 is 13 amino acids long. In DNA, the CDR3 is TGCGCCAGCAGCACCTGGGGGGACACTGAAGCTTTCTTT. This gives the protein CASSTWGDTEAFF.

The chain recombines TRBV12-3 or TRBV12-4 with TRBJ2-7, with no clear D. V lost 5 bases to trimming and J lost 7 bases, with 12 bases between them. The length of the CDR3 is 12 residues. CDR3 DNA sequence: TGTGCCAGCAGTCTCCGTGAGCGTGAGCAGTACTTC. Translating it yields CASSLREREQYF.

This rearrangement joins TRBV5-1 to TRBJ2-7; 7 bases are a match to TRBD1. J lost 3 bases, V lost 4 bases, and 1 base had no gene match. Germline V gene sequence: CDR1 SGHRS, CDR2 YFSETQ. The CDR3 has 12 amino acids. CDR3 amino acids: CASSRQGYEQYF. The CDR3 DNA follows: TGCGCCAGCAGCAGACAGGGCTACGAGCAGTACTTC.

This clone has only one observation. The chain employs TRBV19 and TRBJ1-5, with 8 positions matching TRBD1. Germline CDR1 LNHDA, CDR2 SQIVND (reference sequence). CDR3 size: 15 residues. The trim removed 5 bases at V and 6 bases at J, leaving 9 bases unmatched. The CDR3 DNA reads TGTGCCAGTAGTCCGACAGGGGAAAATAGTCAGCCCCAGCATTTT. Protein product: CASSPTGENSQPQHF. Based on the CDR3 plus reference TRBV19 and TRBJ1-5, the full variable domain is DGGITQSPKYLFRKEGQNVTLSCEQNLNHDAMYWYRQDPGQGLRLIYYSQIVNDFQKGDIAEGYSVSREKKESFPLTVTSAQKNPTAFYLCASSPTGENSQPQHFGDGTRLSIL.

This chain links TRBV3-1 (or the pseudogene TRBV3-2) with TRBJ2-7; 7 positions match TRBD2. Germline V lookup: CDR1 LGHDT, CDR2 YNNKEL (reference sequence). V was clipped by 4 bases and J by 4 bases; unmatched bases: 10. There are 15 residues in the CDR3. The CDR3 is CASSPSGTGPYEQYF. The CDR3, as DNA: TGTGCCAGCAGCCCAAGCGGGACTGGGCCTTACGAGCAGTACTTC.

This sequence joins TRBV11-2 and TRBJ2-7, with TRBD1 matching over 8 bases. Germline V gene lookup returns CDR1 SGHAT and CDR2 FQNNGV. The CDR3 extends over 15 amino acids. V trimming: 5 bases; J trimming: 5 bases; junction bases outside the gene matches: 11. CDR3 protein: CASSPRTGSGHEQYF. The CDR3 nucleotides read TGTGCCAGCAGCCCCCGGACAGGGAGCGGACACGAGCAGTACTTC. The full variable domain, with the rest looked up from reference TRBV11-2 and TRBJ2-7, is EAGVAQSPRYKIIEKRQSVAFWCNPISGHATLYWYQQILGQGPKLLIQFQNNGVVDDSQLPKDRFSAERLKGVDSTLKIQPAKLEDSAVYLCASSPRTGSGHEQYFGPGTRLTVT.

The CDR3 bases are TGTGCCAGCAGAAGGGACAGGGATGAAAAACTGTTTTTT. Translated, it gives CASRRDRDEKLFF. The chain uses TRBV2 and TRBJ1-4; 9 nucleotides align to TRBD1. Trimming cost V 6 bases and J 6 bases; bases outside gene matches: 2. CDR1 is SNHLY, CDR2 FYNNEI, per germline. The CDR3 totals 13 residues.

This sequence joins TRBV11-2 and TRBJ2-3; 9 bases match TRBD2. CDR3 length: 17 residues. Germline V CDR1 and CDR2: SGHAT, FQNNGV. J lost 1 base, V lost 3 bases, and 8 bases had no gene match. The CDR3 bases are TGTGCCAGCAGCTTCCTATCAGCGGGGGGCCGCACAGATACGCAGTATTTT. This encodes CASSFLSAGGRTDTQYF.

The chain uses TRBV28 and TRBJ2-7, with 10 bases matching TRBD2. Germline CDR1 MDHEN, CDR2 SYDVKM. The CDR3 has 16 amino acids. With 6 bases clipped from V and 3 bases from J, the junction kept 11 bases outside the gene matches. CDR3 sequence reads: CASSSSSGGAGYEQYF. The CDR3 DNA sequence: TGTGCCAGCAGCTCCAGCAGCGGGGGGGCAGGCTACGAGCAGTACTTC. The whole variable domain, remainder taken from reference TRBV28 and TRBJ2-7, is DVKVTQSSRYLVKRTGEKVFLECVQDMDHENMFWYRQDPGLGLRLIYFSYDVKMKEKGDIPEGYSVSREKKERFSLILESASTNQTSMYLCASSSSSGGAGYEQYFGPGTRLTVT.

The rearrangement uses TRBV11-2 and TRBJ2-2, with 7 bases fitting TRBD2. CDR1 and CDR2 from the germline V gene are SGHAT and FQNNGV. J lost 1 base, V lost 1 base, and 0 bases had no gene match. The CDR3 has 15 residues. The CDR3 DNA is TGTGCCAGCAGCTTAGTAGCGGGGAACACCGGGGAGCTGTTTTTT. Protein sequence: CASSLVAGNTGELFF.

A note on this clone: One end of the junction does not line up with germline, which may come from a read error. The chain is built from TRBV5-1 and TRBJ1-2, with D unclear. This CDR3 spans 14 amino acids. Germline assignment: CDR1 SGHRS and CDR2 YFSETQ. The DNA of the CDR3 is TGCGCCAGCAGCTTGGACGGATCTAACTATGGCTTCACCTTC. The encoded protein is CASSLDGSNYGFTF.

The chain recombines TRBV11-3 with TRBJ2-2, with 7 bases matching TRBD1. The CDR3 is made up of 16 amino acids. The germline V gene has CDR1 SGHNT and CDR2 YENEEA. Trimming cost V 4 bases and J 4 bases; bases outside gene matches: 9. This CDR3 is CASSSRQGRGTGELFF. For the CDR3, the DNA is TGTGCCAGCAGCTCCCGACAGGGAAGAGGCACCGGGGAGCTGTTTTTT.

This chain joins TRBV3-1 (or the pseudogene TRBV3-2) and TRBJ1-2; possible D gene TRBD1, 5 bases. V lost 3 bases, J lost 6 bases, and 11 bases lay in between. The CDR3 sequence is 13 residues long. Germline V gene sequence: CDR1 LGHDT, CDR2 YNNKEL (reference sequence). Written as DNA, the CDR3 is TGTGCCAGCAGCCACAAAGGGGCCCATGGCTACACCTTC. Translated, it gives CASSHKGAHGYTF.

The count of this clone is one. The chain joins TRBV4-2 to TRBJ2-4; possibly TRBD2 for D (7 bases). Per germline, CDR1 LGHNA and CDR2 YNFKEQ. This CDR3 spans 17 amino acids. V dropped 0 bases and J dropped 8 bases, with 20 bases sitting between them. The CDR3 here is CASSQEGGRGAWDIQYF. DNA for the CDR3: TGTGCCAGCAGCCAAGAAGGTGGGAGGGGGGCCTGGGACATTCAGTACTTC.

The chain carries TRBV10-3 and TRBJ1-2; D unresolved. The CDR3 runs 13 residues. V was clipped by 3 bases and J by 6 bases, with 11 bases between them. Germline assignment: CDR1 ENHRY and CDR2 SYGVKD. CDR3 sequence (DNA): TGTGCCATCAGTGAAGGCAGGAACGATGGCTACACCTTC. The encoded protein is CAISEGRNDGYTF.